This T cell receptor beta chain was captured by sequencing in a study of T cell responses to AZD1222 COVID-19 vaccine. Notes on the study in general: Among vaccine-associated CD4 TCRs, coverage spanned spike, with dominance at 160-218 and 743-854.

Here immunoSEQ multiplex PCR was the method, and the copy in TCRdb shows in-frame clones only, minus some. The profile shows about 170,000 clones, 85% to 95% of them singletons. The germline V gene encodes CDR1 MNHEY and CDR2 SVGAGI. With 2 bases removed from V and 6 bases from J, the gap between germline ends came to 3 bases. This CDR3 spans 11 amino acids. For this clone: The antigen remains unidentified.

The chain carries TRBV6-5 and TRBJ2-3; no clear D. The sequences come from peripheral blood, collected on day 0 of AZD1222 vaccination. This receptor was identified in an adult in good health. The CDR3 sequence is CASSYGDTQYF. As DNA, the CDR3 is TGTGCCAGCAGTTACGGTGATACGCAGTATTTT.